A single sample is the source of the 6 T cell receptor beta chains below, sequenced in a study of control samples from healthy donors and cancer patients. Clones were sequenced by immunoSEQ multiplex PCR, and TCRdb holds only the in-frame ones, with some missing. This table holds 120,000 or so clones, 80% to 90% found once. The specimen was blood. The source is a man aged 45-60 years in good health.

The chain has TRBV5-1 and TRBJ2-3; 9 bases map to TRBD2. V lost 0 bases and J lost 4; bases outside the gene matches: 0. Germline CDR1 reads SGHRS; CDR2 reads YFSETQ. CDR3 length: 14 amino acids. CDR3 DNA: TGCGCCAGCAGCTTGGGGACTAGCGCAGATACGCAGTATTTT. Amino acids: CASSLGTSADTQYF.

The chain employs TRBV7-2 and TRBJ2-3; 7 bases match TRBD2. J lost 4 bases, V lost 7 bases, and 8 bases had no gene match. Looked up from germline, CDR1 is SGHTA and CDR2 is FQGNSA. The CDR3 loop spans 14 amino acids. In nucleotides, the CDR3 is TGTGCCAGCATCCCGGGGGGTGGGTCAGATACGCAGTATTTT. As protein: CASIPGGGSDTQYF.

The chain is built from TRBV12-5 and TRBJ1-5, with 9 positions matching TRBD1. Trimming cost V 5 bases and J 4 bases; bases outside gene matches: 9. CDR3 length equals 16 residues. Germline V CDR1 and CDR2: LGHNT, FRNRAP. The CDR3 nucleotides read TGTGCTAGTGGTACTGACAGGGGGTTAACTAATCAGCCCCAGCATTTT. Translation: CASGTDRGLTNQPQHF.

The V gene is TRBV5-1, the J gene TRBJ2-2; no clear D gene. Germline assignment: CDR1 SGHRS and CDR2 YFSETQ. Trimming cost V 0 bases and J 0 bases, with 6 bases left between them. The CDR3 has 15 residues. CDR3 bases: TGCGCCAGCAGCTTGGACGTGGCGAACACCGGGGAGCTGTTTTTT. Translated, it gives CASSLDVANTGELFF.

The chain carries TRBV6-5 and TRBJ2-7; D not resolved. Looked up from germline, CDR1 is MNHEY and CDR2 is SVGAGI. V dropped 2 bases and J dropped 2 bases, with 7 bases sitting between them. The CDR3 runs to 13 residues. CDR3 amino acids: CASSYRAPYEQYF. CDR3 nucleotides: TGTGCCAGCAGTTACAGGGCCCCCTACGAGCAGTACTTC.

Here the CDR3 DNA reads TGTGCCAGCAGTCCCGGGACAGGGGGCTTGGAGACCCAGTACTTC. Protein sequence: CASSPGTGGLETQYF. This chain joins TRBV5-6 and TRBJ2-5; TRBD1 matches at 12 bases. The germline V gene has CDR1 SGHDT and CDR2 YYEEEE. The CDR3 totals 15 residues. V lost 5 bases, J lost 5 bases, and 7 bases stayed unmatched.